This is a list of T cell receptor beta chains from one sample in a study of graft-versus-host responses after intestinal transplantation. No antigen has been assigned to these receptors. Assay used: immunoSEQ multiplex PCR; TCRdb lists only in-frame clones, some missing. Among over 75,000 clones listed, approximately 91% were seen once. The specimen was unstimulated CD4+ T cells sorted from spleen or lymph node cells, collected before intestinal transplant. The source of these receptors is a human donor who received an intestinal transplant. Both conserved end residues are part of each CDR3. The D gene is left open where the match is weak. The listing skips clone size in some rows; elsewhere it reads once, few, many or a size class.

V gene: TRBV7-2; D gene: TRBD2; clone size: once; J gene: TRBJ2-5; CDR3 DNA: TGTGCCAGCTCGCCGGGGCTAGCGGGGCCCCAGTACTTC; CDR3 protein: CASSPGLAGPQYF
V gene: TRBV5-1; D gene: -; clone size: -; J gene: TRBJ1-3; CDR3 DNA: TGCGCCAGCAGCTTGGACCTATCTGGAAACACCATATATTTT; CDR3 protein: CASSLDLSGNTIYF
V gene: TRBV21-1; D gene: -; clone size: -; J gene: TRBJ2-7; CDR3 DNA: TGTGCCAGCAGCAGACGGACGGGCCTCAGGGTGAGCACCTACGAGCAGTACTTC; CDR3 protein: CASSRRTGLRVSTYEQYF
V gene: TRBV9; D gene: -; clone size: -; J gene: TRBJ2-5; CDR3 DNA: TGTGCCAGCAGCGTAGGCGACTTCGGATGGGAGACCCAGTACTTC; CDR3 protein: CASSVGDFGWETQYF
V gene: TRBV19; D gene: TRBD1; clone size: -; J gene: TRBJ1-3; CDR3 DNA: TGTGCCACCGGGGACAGCCCCTTCTCTGGAAACACCATATATTTT; CDR3 protein: CATGDSPFSGNTIYF
V gene: TRBV19; D gene: -; clone size: -; J gene: TRBJ1-1; CDR3 DNA: TGTGCCAGTAGCGAGGACAAGAACACTGAAGCTTTCTTT; CDR3 protein: CASSEDKNTEAFF
V gene: TRBV27; D gene: TRBD2; clone size: -; J gene: TRBJ2-1; CDR3 DNA: TGTGCCAGCAGTCAATTCGGACTAGCTATTTCTGAGCAGTTCTTC; CDR3 protein: CASSQFGLAISEQFF
V gene: TRBV6-5; D gene: -; clone size: -; J gene: TRBJ1-5; CDR3 DNA: TGTGCCAGCAGGGGAGAAAGGACCCAGCATTTT; CDR3 protein: CASRGERTQHF
V gene: TRBV28; D gene: TRBD1; clone size: once; J gene: TRBJ1-2; CDR3 DNA: TGTGCCAGCAGTTTAGGACAGGGGCCCTTCTATGGCTACACCTTC; CDR3 protein: CASSLGQGPFYGYTF
V gene: TRBV6-1; D gene: -; clone size: -; J gene: TRBJ2-5; CDR3 DNA: TGTGCCAGCAGTGAATATGGGGGGGGCGAAGAGACCCAGTACTTC; CDR3 protein: CASSEYGGGEETQYF
V gene: TRBV5-4; D gene: TRBD1; clone size: -; J gene: TRBJ2-2; CDR3 DNA: TGTGCCAGCAGCCCCGGACAGGGGGTTCGGGAGCTGTTTTTT; CDR3 protein: CASSPGQGVRELFF
V gene: TRBV2; D gene: TRBD1; clone size: -; J gene: TRBJ2-7; CDR3 DNA: TGTGCCAGCAGTGTCAGGACAGGGCAATTGGGGCAGTACTTC; CDR3 protein: CASSVRTGQLGQYF
V gene: TRBV6-1; D gene: TRBD1; clone size: few; J gene: TRBJ2-7; CDR3 DNA: TGTGCCAGCAGTCCCGGGACAGGGCGATACGAGCAGTACTTC; CDR3 protein: CASSPGTGRYEQYF
V gene: TRBV4-1; D gene: -; clone size: -; J gene: TRBJ1-4; CDR3 DNA: TGCGCCAGCAGCTCTCGGGTTGGAAAACTGTTTTTT; CDR3 protein: CASSSRVGKLFF
V gene: TRBV27; D gene: -; clone size: -; J gene: TRBJ2-4; CDR3 DNA: TGTGCCAGCAGTCTCTCTACAGGGATGAGGGCCAAAAACATTCAGTACTTC; CDR3 protein: CASSLSTGMRAKNIQYF
V gene: TRBV27; D gene: TRBD1; clone size: -; J gene: TRBJ2-7; CDR3 DNA: TGTGCCAGCAGTTCTATTAGACAGGGGCCGGTTTCCTACGAGCAGTACTTC; CDR3 protein: CASSSIRQGPVSYEQYF
V gene: TRBV2; D gene: -; clone size: -; J gene: TRBJ1-1; CDR3 DNA: TGTGCCAGCTCCGAGCAGGGATTGAACACTGAAGCTTTCTTT; CDR3 protein: CASSEQGLNTEAFF
V gene: TRBV6-6; D gene: -; clone size: -; J gene: TRBJ1-3; CDR3 DNA: TGTGCCAGCATCTTGAACGGTGGAAACACCATATATTTT; CDR3 protein: CASILNGGNTIYF
V gene: TRBV6-1; D gene: TRBD1; clone size: -; J gene: TRBJ2-7; CDR3 DNA: TGTGCCAGCAGTCCGACACACAGACAGGGGCAGTACTTC; CDR3 protein: CASSPTHRQGQYF
V gene: TRBV5-1; D gene: -; clone size: -; J gene: TRBJ1-1; CDR3 DNA: TGCGCCAGCAGCCTTTCTCCGTGGAACACTGAAGCTTTCTTT; CDR3 protein: CASSLSPWNTEAFF
V gene: TRBV11-2; D gene: TRBD2; clone size: -; J gene: TRBJ2-1; CDR3 DNA: TGTGCCAGCAGCCCAGGAAGGGACCTAGCGGGGGGGGAAAATGAGCAGTTCTTC; CDR3 protein: CASSPGRDLAGGENEQFF
V gene: TRBV27; D gene: TRBD2; clone size: -; J gene: TRBJ2-3; CDR3 DNA: TGTGCCAGCAGTTTAAGGCCCACGGCAGCGGGGGGGCATGGGATAGATACGCAGTATTTT; CDR3 protein: CASSLRPTAAGGHGIDTQYF
V gene: TRBV5-8; D gene: -; clone size: -; J gene: TRBJ1-1; CDR3 DNA: TGTGCCAGCAGCTTTCCAGGGGTATTGGGAAAACGCACTGAAGCTTTCTTT; CDR3 protein: CASSFPGVLGKRTEAFF
V gene: TRBV7-8; D gene: -; clone size: -; J gene: TRBJ2-7; CDR3 DNA: TGTGCCAGCAGCTTAGATCGCATTGGCCGCTCCTACGAGCAGTACTTC; CDR3 protein: CASSLDRIGRSYEQYF
V gene: TRBV10-3; D gene: -; clone size: -; J gene: TRBJ1-2; CDR3 DNA: TGTGCCATCAGTGAGTCGAATCAGGGGAGCGGTGGCTACACCTTC; CDR3 protein: CAISESNQGSGGYTF
V gene: TRBV6-1; D gene: -; clone size: -; J gene: TRBJ1-1; CDR3 DNA: TGTGCCAGCAGTGCAAGCGGACGCAATGAAGCTTTCTTT; CDR3 protein: CASSASGRNEAFF
V gene: TRBV28; D gene: -; clone size: -; J gene: TRBJ1-2; CDR3 DNA: TGTGCCAGCAGTTCTACCCGGGGTGGCTACACCTTC; CDR3 protein: CASSSTRGGYTF
V gene: TRBV9; D gene: -; clone size: once; J gene: TRBJ2-6; CDR3 DNA: TGTGCCAGCAGCGTAGCCCAGGTGGGAGGCTCTGGGGCCAACGTCCTGACTTTC; CDR3 protein: CASSVAQVGGSGANVLTF
V gene: TRBV5-4; D gene: -; clone size: -; J gene: TRBJ2-2; CDR3 DNA: TGTGCCAGCAGCCGCCCGGGACTAGGAGGGGGCCGGGAGCTGTTTTTT; CDR3 protein: CASSRPGLGGGRELFF
V gene: TRBV19; D gene: -; clone size: -; J gene: TRBJ1-5; CDR3 DNA: TGTGCCAGTAAGATAGTTACAGGGAGCAATCAGCCCCAGCATTTT; CDR3 protein: CASKIVTGSNQPQHF
V gene: TRBV19; D gene: TRBD1; clone size: -; J gene: TRBJ2-7; CDR3 DNA: TGTGCCAGTAGTAGTCGAAAGACGGGACAGGGTTTAGGCGAGCAGTACTTC; CDR3 protein: CASSSRKTGQGLGEQYF
V gene: TRBV6-5; D gene: TRBD1; clone size: few; J gene: TRBJ1-1; CDR3 DNA: TGTGCCAGCAGTCTCAAGGGGGCGCAGACTGAAGCTTTCTTT; CDR3 protein: CASSLKGAQTEAFF
V gene: TRBV5-1; D gene: -; clone size: -; J gene: TRBJ2-5; CDR3 DNA: TGCGCCAGCAGCGCCCCCGGGGGAGAGACCCAGTACTTC; CDR3 protein: CASSAPGGETQYF
V gene: TRBV28; D gene: -; clone size: -; J gene: TRBJ2-2; CDR3 DNA: TGTGCCAGCAGTTTTTACGATTGGGCAGGGAACACCGGGGAGCTGTTTTTT; CDR3 protein: CASSFYDWAGNTGELFF
V gene: TRBV4-1; D gene: TRBD2; clone size: -; J gene: TRBJ2-5; CDR3 DNA: TGCGCCAGCAGCCAAGCGGGGGGGCCGGTGGAGACCCAGTACTTC; CDR3 protein: CASSQAGGPVETQYF
V gene: TRBV10-3; D gene: -; clone size: -; J gene: TRBJ2-7; CDR3 DNA: TGTGCCACCCTCGCCGGGGGAGTATACGAGCAGTACTTC; CDR3 protein: CATLAGGVYEQYF
V gene: TRBV18; D gene: -; clone size: -; J gene: TRBJ2-5; CDR3 DNA: TGTGCCAGCTCACCATCCGCTGGGAGGTTCAGTACTTTCCAAGAGACCCAGTACTTC; CDR3 protein: CASSPSAGRFSTFQETQYF
V gene: TRBV5-6; D gene: TRBD2; clone size: -; J gene: TRBJ2-1; CDR3 DNA: TGTGCCAGCAGCCCAGGGACTAGCGAGATCTCCTACAATGAGCAGTTCTTC; CDR3 protein: CASSPGTSEISYNEQFF
V gene: TRBV4-1; D gene: TRBD1; clone size: few; J gene: TRBJ1-5; CDR3 DNA: TGCGCCAGCAGCCGGGACAGAGGCACTCAGCCCCAGCATTTT; CDR3 protein: CASSRDRGTQPQHF
V gene: TRBV2; D gene: -; clone size: -; J gene: TRBJ2-2; CDR3 DNA: TGTGCCAGCAGTGAACAGTTACCGAACACCGGGGAGCTGTTTTTT; CDR3 protein: CASSEQLPNTGELFF
V gene: TRBV6-5; D gene: -; clone size: once; J gene: TRBJ1-5; CDR3 DNA: TGTGCCAGCAAAAATCTGGGGCAGGGTGGGCAGCCCCAGCATTTT; CDR3 protein: CASKNLGQGGQPQHF
V gene: TRBV12-5; D gene: -; clone size: -; J gene: TRBJ1-2; CDR3 DNA: TGTGCTAGTGCCTCAGAACCGGGGTTGAGAGTCCTCTTC; CDR3 protein: CASASEPGLRVLF
V gene: TRBV11-2; D gene: -; clone size: -; J gene: TRBJ1-1; CDR3 DNA: TGTGCCAGCAGCCCAGGGTTGATGAACACTGAAGCTTTCTTT; CDR3 protein: CASSPGLMNTEAFF
V gene: TRBV5-1; D gene: -; clone size: -; J gene: TRBJ2-5; CDR3 DNA: TGCGCCAGCAGCTTCCCCGGCAGGGGAGTTGGAGAGACCCAGTACTTC; CDR3 protein: CASSFPGRGVGETQYF
V gene: TRBV11-3; D gene: TRBD2; clone size: -; J gene: TRBJ2-7; CDR3 DNA: TGTGCCAGCAGCCCGGGACTAGCGGGGAGCTACGAGCAGTACTTC; CDR3 protein: CASSPGLAGSYEQYF
V gene: TRBV5-1; D gene: -; clone size: -; J gene: TRBJ1-4; CDR3 DNA: TGCGCCAGCAGCCAAGGGGCCGGGAGACTGTTTTTT; CDR3 protein: CASSQGAGRLFF
V gene: TRBV5-1; D gene: -; clone size: -; J gene: TRBJ2-7; CDR3 DNA: TGCGCCAGCAGCCATTGGGGGGAAAAGAGCTCCTACGAGCAGTACTTC; CDR3 protein: CASSHWGEKSSYEQYF
V gene: TRBV6-1; D gene: -; clone size: few; J gene: TRBJ2-5; CDR3 DNA: TGTGCCAGCAGCGACCAGGTGGGAGTGAGAGAGACCCAGTACTTC; CDR3 protein: CASSDQVGVRETQYF
V gene: TRBV18; D gene: -; clone size: -; J gene: TRBJ2-3; CDR3 DNA: TGTGCCAGCTCATCGGGGGTAACGCCGGCCACGACTAGCACAGATACGCAGTATTTT; CDR3 protein: CASSSGVTPATTSTDTQYF
V gene: TRBV6-1; D gene: TRBD1; clone size: few; J gene: TRBJ1-2; CDR3 DNA: TGTGCCAGCAGTGCCGGGACAGAATCCCATTATGGCTACACCTTC; CDR3 protein: CASSAGTESHYGYTF
V gene: TRBV2; D gene: TRBD1; clone size: -; J gene: TRBJ1-4; CDR3 DNA: TGTGCCAGCAGTATTAGGACAGGGCAGGGTGAAAAACTGTTTTTT; CDR3 protein: CASSIRTGQGEKLFF
V gene: TRBV10-3; D gene: -; clone size: -; J gene: TRBJ1-1; CDR3 DNA: TGTGCCATCAAGCAGGGAGGTAATATGAACACTGAAGCTTTCTTT; CDR3 protein: CAIKQGGNMNTEAFF
V gene: TRBV9; D gene: TRBD2; clone size: -; J gene: TRBJ2-1; CDR3 DNA: TGTGCCAGCAACCTAGCGGGGGAGTCCTACAATGAGCAGTTCTTC; CDR3 protein: CASNLAGESYNEQFF
V gene: TRBV6-1; D gene: TRBD1; clone size: -; J gene: TRBJ1-5; CDR3 DNA: TGTGCCAGCAATGGGGGGACAGGGAGGGGTCAGCCCCAGCATTTT; CDR3 protein: CASNGGTGRGQPQHF
V gene: TRBV5-1; D gene: -; clone size: -; J gene: TRBJ2-2; CDR3 DNA: TGCGCCAGCAGCGCCCTCATCGGTAACGGGGAGCTGTTTTTT; CDR3 protein: CASSALIGNGELFF
V gene: TRBV5-6; D gene: -; clone size: -; J gene: TRBJ1-4; CDR3 DNA: TGTGCCAGCAGCCGTCTCAGGGAAACAACCACTTCAACTAATGAAAAACTGTTTTTT; CDR3 protein: CASSRLRETTTSTNEKLFF
V gene: TRBV27; D gene: TRBD1; clone size: -; J gene: TRBJ1-5; CDR3 DNA: TGTGCCAGCAGTAGGGGACAGGGGGCGGTTCAGCCCCAGCATTTT; CDR3 protein: CASSRGQGAVQPQHF
V gene: TRBV21-1; D gene: -; clone size: once; J gene: TRBJ2-4; CDR3 DNA: TGTGCCAGCAGCTCCCGACAGTCTAAGGCCAAAAACATTCAGTACTTC; CDR3 protein: CASSSRQSKAKNIQYF
V gene: TRBV14; D gene: -; clone size: -; J gene: TRBJ2-1; CDR3 DNA: TGTGCCAGCAGCCACACGGGAGAAAGGGAGAGGGGAAGCTCCTACAATGAGCAGTTCTTC; CDR3 protein: CASSHTGERERGSSYNEQFF